The 24 T cell receptor beta chains below were found in one sample sequenced in a study of T cells in Graves' hyperthyroidism and ophthalmopathy. The CDR3 regions of TCR beta were amplified from RNA transcripts. Using the HTBI primer set, a first-round RT-PCR was run on the TCR CDR3. MiXCR, applied by TCRdb to the multiplex PCR reads, yields one record per CDR3 protein. Of about 540,000 distinct CDR3 sequences listed, just over 45% are singletons. Sequencing was carried out using peripheral blood or thyroid tissue (not recorded which). These TCRs come from a woman between 18 and 30 years old with Graves' hyperthyroidism.

The rearrangement joins TRBV7-6 to TRBJ2-7; D remains unclear. Trimming took off 4 bases at V and 0 bases at J, with 13 bases between the two ends. CDR1 and CDR2 from the germline V gene are SGHVS and FNYEAQ. This CDR3 is built from 15 residues. The CDR3 DNA reads as TGTGCCAGCAGCTCCCCGGGCCTTAGCTCCTACGAGCAGTACTTC. Its translation: CASSSPGLSSYEQYF.

This clonotype has a single count. This sequence joins TRBV7-2 and TRBJ1-1; TRBD1 is a possible D gene (5 bases). This CDR3 comprises 13 residues. Trimming stripped 4 bases from V and 7 bases from J, with 13 bases between. Germline V gene sequence: CDR1 SGHTA, CDR2 FQGNSA. DNA for the CDR3: TGTGCCAGCAGCTCTGGGGCAGAACGTGAAGCTTTCTTT. It translates to CASSSGAEREAFF. Drawing the rest from reference TRBV7-2 and TRBJ1-1, the complete variable domain is GAGVSQSPSNKVTEKGKDVELRCDPISGHTALYWYRQSLGQGLEFLIYFQGNSAPDKSGLPSDRFSAERTGGSVSTLTIQRTQQEDSAVYLCASSSGAEREAFFGQGTRLTVV.

This rearrangement joins TRBV19 to TRBJ1-1; D gene uncertain. The germline gives CDR1 LNHDA, CDR2 SQIVND (reference sequence). This CDR3 comprises 8 residues. The ends were cut back, 10 bases at V and 14 bases at J, with 11 bases in the middle. DNA of the CDR3: TGTGCCACCGTGGAGGACTTCTTT. Translating it yields CATVEDFF.

The gene calls are TRBV2 and TRBJ1-1; D is unresolved. Germline V gives CDR1 SNHLY, CDR2 FYNNEI. The CDR3 covers 13 residues. The germline V and J ends were trimmed by 5 bases and 5 bases, with 12 bases remaining between them. The CDR3 loop is CASSPPPWTEAFF. The DNA of the CDR3 is TGTGCCAGCAGTCCACCCCCGTGGACTGAAGCTTTCTTT.

This clonotype came up a few times. The chain is built from TRBV7-2 and TRBJ2-7, with 9 positions matching TRBD2. J lost 3 bases, V lost 5 bases, and 8 bases had no gene match. Germline-derived CDR1 and CDR2 are SGHTA and FQGNSA. CDR3 length: 15 residues. The CDR3 region is CASSLSGSLGYEQYF. In DNA, the CDR3 is TGTGCCAGCAGCCTTAGCGGGAGTCTAGGCTACGAGCAGTACTTC.

As regards this clonotype: A much larger clone lies a single base off, so this may be a read error. The CDR3 end shows no conserved phenylalanine or tryptophan, and so a read error is likely. The V and J genes are TRBV20-1 and TRBJ2-7; D may be TRBD1 (6 bases). Germline CDR1 and CDR2: DFQATT and SNEGSKA (reference sequence). Trimming pared 6 bases from V and 5 bases from J, leaving 17 bases between. The CDR3 spans 13 residues. CDR3 protein: CSADPPGAHEQYL. CDR3 nucleotide sequence: TGCAGTGCCGATCCCCCAGGGGCCCACGAGCAGTACTTA.

This clonotype was recorded a few times. The chain has TRBV7-9 and TRBJ1-1; 7 positions agree with TRBD1. CDR3 length: 15 residues. The V and J ends lost 6 bases and 5 bases, in that order; junction bases with no gene match: 12. Germline V gene data show CDR1 as SEHNR and CDR2 as FQNEAQ (reference sequence). CDR3 residues: CASRPRYRGGTEAFF. In nucleotides, the CDR3 is TGTGCCAGCAGACCCCGGTACAGGGGAGGTACTGAAGCTTTCTTT.

This clonotype turned up a few times. The chain employs TRBV20-1 and TRBJ2-7; D is possibly TRBD2 (5 bases). V was pared by 1 base and J by 3 bases, with 16 bases between. Germline V gene data show CDR1 as DFQATT and CDR2 as SNEGSKA (reference sequence). The CDR3 spans 15 residues. The CDR3 bases are TGCAGTGCTAGAGGTATATTGGCGGGTCGCTACGAGCAGTACTTC. This translates into CSARGILAGRYEQYF.

The rearrangement joins TRBV10-3 to TRBJ1-1, with 10 positions matching TRBD1. The CDR3 spans 13 residues. J was trimmed by 10 bases and V by 0 bases; bases with no gene match: 2. Germline V gene sequence: CDR1 ENHRY, CDR2 SYGVKD. CDR3 nucleotide sequence: TGTGCCATCAGTGAGTCGGGACAGGGGTTAGCTTTCTTT. This sequence encodes CAISESGQGLAFF.

This sequence joins TRBV9 and TRBJ2-5; the match to TRBD2 covers 9 bases. V lost 0 bases to trimming and J lost 2 bases; unmatched junction nucleotides: 5. Looked up from germline, CDR1 is SGDLS and CDR2 is YYNGEE. The CDR3 contains 16 residues. CDR3: CASSVDISGRQETQYF. The CDR3 DNA sequence: TGTGCCAGCAGCGTAGATATCAGCGGGAGGCAAGAGACCCAGTACTTC.

A note on this clonotype: Since a much larger clone is just one base distant, this may be a read error. This chain links TRBV12-3 or TRBV12-4 with TRBJ1-3; TRBD1 might be the D (5 bases). This CDR3 spans 14 amino acids. Trimming left V 6 bases short and J 3 bases short, with 12 bases between. DNA for the CDR3: TGTGCCAGCAGGGGGACGACAGTTGGAAACACCATATATTTT. The encoded protein is CASRGTTVGNTIYF.

The genes are TRBV24-1 and TRBJ1-5, with D hard to call. Deletions cut 11 bases from V and 4 bases from J, with 17 bases between. The CDR3 runs 14 residues. From germline, CDR1 is KGHDR and CDR2 SFDVKD. The CDR3 reads CASAQSQVNQPQHF. CDR3 nucleotides: TGTGCCAGCGCCCAAAGCCAGGTGAATCAGCCCCAGCATTTT.

This clonotype came up once. The chain carries TRBV12-3 or TRBV12-4 and TRBJ2-7; 9 bases line up with TRBD1. CDR3 length equals 14 residues. After removal of 5 bases from V and 5 bases from J, the junction contained 7 bases not matched to a gene. CDR3 region: CASSLAGDRDEQYF. The DNA for the CDR3 is TGTGCCAGCAGTCTGGCGGGGGACAGGGACGAGCAGTACTTC.

The V gene is TRBV6-1, the J gene TRBJ1-6, with TRBD1 matching over 10 bases. The CDR3 spans 17 residues. The V gene's germline CDR1 is MNHNS and CDR2 SASEGT. The trim removed 6 bases at V and 0 bases at J, leaving 5 bases unmatched. Written as DNA, the CDR3 is TGTGCCAGCAGCGGACAGGGGGTGAACTCCTATAATTCACCCCTCCACTTT. Its translation: CASSGQGVNSYNSPLHF.

This clonotype was counted only a few times. CDR3 in amino acids: CASSWGTDSYEQYF. The DNA for the CDR3 is TGTGCCAGCAGCTGGGGAACAGATTCCTACGAGCAGTACTTC. The chain uses TRBV7-2 and TRBJ2-7; D gene uncertain. This CDR3 has 14 residues. V was shortened by 4 bases and J by 1 base, with 11 bases between the two germline ends. The germline V gene encodes CDR1 SGHTA and CDR2 FQGNSA.

This clonotype was counted only a few times. The V gene is TRBV7-3, the J gene TRBJ2-5; a possible D gene is TRBD2 (7 bases). The CDR3 totals 15 residues. Trimming stripped 5 bases from V and 9 bases from J, with 22 bases between. CDR1 SGHTA and CDR2 FQGTGA come from the germline V gene. CDR3 sequence reads: CASSQERGGGSAQYF. The CDR3 bases are TGTGCCAGCAGCCAAGAGAGGGGAGGGGGTTCAGCCCAGTACTTC.

This chain links TRBV14 with TRBJ2-7; 9 bases agree with TRBD1. J lost 4 bases, V lost 4 bases, and 8 bases had no gene match. Germline values: CDR1 SGHDN, CDR2 FVKESK. This CDR3 is built from 15 residues. The CDR3: CASSPPDRGGYEQYF. CDR3 DNA: TGTGCCAGCAGCCCACCGGACAGGGGAGGTTACGAGCAGTACTTC.

At least ten counts were recorded for this clonotype. The chain is built from TRBV7-2 and TRBJ2-6; 7 bases agree with TRBD1. The V gene end was trimmed by 6 bases and the J gene end by 0 bases; junction bases not matched to a gene: 2. The length of the CDR3 is 15 residues. CDR1 is SGHTA and CDR2 is FQGNSA in the germline V gene. CDR3 bases: TGTGCCAGCAGACAGGGGCTCTCTGGGGCCAACGTCCTGACTTTC. Translation gives CASRQGLSGANVLTF.

This clonotype came up a few times. The rearrangement uses TRBV19 and TRBJ1-4, with unresolved D. Germline V gene data show CDR1 as LNHDA and CDR2 as SQIVND (reference sequence). This CDR3 is built from 15 residues. Trimming shortened V by 3 bases and J by 2 bases, and 10 bases separated the two germline ends. CDR3 sequence (DNA): TGTGCCAGTAGTATTCCCCGGCCCACTAATGAAAAACTGTTTTTT. This codes for CASSIPRPTNEKLFF.

Ten or more counts support this clonotype. The V gene is TRBV25-1, the J gene TRBJ2-6; D is unclear. The CDR3 sequence is 15 residues long. Deletions cut 7 bases from V and 0 bases from J, with 10 bases between. Germline CDR1 MGHDK, CDR2 SYGVNS. As DNA, the CDR3 is TGTGCCAGCACCTCTACGTCCTCTGGGGCCAACGTCCTGACTTTC. Translated: CASTSTSSGANVLTF.

Only a few counts were recorded for this clonotype. Relative to the germline gene, one junction end is altered; a read error may explain this. This chain connects TRBV10-3 to TRBJ1-5, with 9 positions matching TRBD1. Germline CDR1 and CDR2: ENHRY and SYGVKD. CDR3 length: 15 amino acids. The CDR3 sequence is CASSVAGQGRQPQHF. The CDR3 DNA reads as TGTGCCAGCAGTGTGGCAGGACAGGGGAGGCAGCCCCAGCATTTT.

About this clonotype itself: The likely explanation is a read error, given a far larger clone one base away. V gene TRBV7-4 combines with J gene TRBJ2-5, with 9 bases matching TRBD1. This CDR3 has 13 amino acids. The germline V gene encodes CDR1 SGHVT and CDR2 SQSDAQ. As DNA, the CDR3 is TGTGCCAACAGCTTAGGGACAGGGGAGACCCAGTACTTC. It specifies CANSLGTGETQYF.

In this sample, this clonotype turned up a few times. Here the CDR3 DNA reads TGTGCCAGCAGCTTATTAGGACAGGGATCCACTGAAGCTTTCTTT. Amino acids: CASSLLGQGSTEAFF. The chain employs TRBV7-3 and TRBJ1-1; 8 nucleotides align to TRBD1. V lost 2 bases, J lost 4 bases, and 6 bases stayed unmatched. Germline values: CDR1 SGHTA, CDR2 FQGTGA. The CDR3 runs 15 residues.

The J gene is TRBJ1-2, the V gene TRBV18, with D perhaps TRBD1 (5 bases). The germline V gene has CDR1 KGHSH and CDR2 LQKENI. The germline V and J ends were trimmed by 3 bases and 6 bases, with 17 bases remaining between them. The CDR3 is 15 residues long. The CDR3 DNA reads as TGTGCCAGCTCACCCATGCTGGGGCCGAATGATGGCTACACCTTC. Translating gives CASSPMLGPNDGYTF. The full variable domain, with the rest looked up from reference TRBV18 and TRBJ1-2, is NAGVMQNPRHLVRRRGQEARLRCSPMKGHSHVYWYRQLPEEGLKFMVYLQKENIIDESGMPKERFSAEFPKEGPSILRIQQVVRGDSAAYFCASSPMLGPNDGYTFGSGTRLTVV.